This T cell receptor (beta chain) comes out of a study of shared T cell receptors in the human thymus. This CDR3 has 14 amino acids. Trimming stripped 0 bases from V and 1 base from J, with 6 bases between. Germline CDR1 MRHNA, CDR2 SNTAGT. The table came from immunoSEQ multiplex PCR; TCRdb's copy has only in-frame clones and leaves some out. This sample yields some 720,000 clones, of which roughly 90% are seen a single time; roughly 0.0097% belongs to the top ten. These data also featured in a second study, about human thymus T cells. That source reports: Having surgery to correct congenital heart defects, healthy Finnish infants acted as the donors. Resections from corrective heart surgery provided thymus tissue. Thymic and blood repertoires seemed to show skewed V and J gene use. What related research reported was that thymic repertoires overlapped highly among unrelated individuals.

The TCR comes from a boy younger than two with a congenital heart defect. This chain connects TRBV6-4 to TRBJ1-1; D ambiguous. The sequencing input was thymocytes. CDR3 bases: TGTGCCAGCAGTGACTCGAGAGCGAACACTGAAGCTTTCTTT. Residues: CASSDSRANTEAFF.